One and the same sample provided the 21 T cell receptor beta chains below, sequenced in a study of blood T cell repertoires in COVID-19. Profiled with immunoSEQ multiplex PCR; TCRdb holds only in-frame clones, not every one. The sample includes about 180,000 clones, around 87% of them seen just once. The sequencing input was peripheral blood. These receptors were obtained from a man in his forties with active or convalescent COVID-19.

V gene TRBV5-1 combines with J gene TRBJ2-5, with D perhaps matching TRBD1 (5 bases). Trimming stripped 0 bases from V and 2 bases from J, with 11 bases between. The CDR3 has 15 amino acids. Per the germline V gene, CDR1 is SGHRS and CDR2 is YFSETQ. The CDR3 DNA follows: TGCGCCAGCAGCTTGGAACAGACAGTACAAGAGACCCAGTACTTC. The encoded protein is CASSLEQTVQETQYF.

This chain joins TRBV11-2 and TRBJ1-1; D possibly corresponds to TRBD1 (5 bases). CDR1 SGHAT and CDR2 FQNNGV come from the germline V gene. This CDR3 spans 13 amino acids. The V end lost 2 bases, the J end lost 3 bases, and 7 bases lay between the germline ends. As DNA, the CDR3 is TGTGCCAGCAGCTTAAGCAGGGACACTGAAGCTTTCTTT. It translates to CASSLSRDTEAFF.

The rearrangement uses TRBV6-6 and TRBJ1-5; D not resolved. Germline assignment: CDR1 MNHNY and CDR2 SVGAGI (reference sequence). V lost 4 bases and J lost 6, with 10 bases in between. CDR3 length: 13 residues. DNA of the CDR3: TGTGCCAGCAGTTGGGAAGGGAGTCAGCCCCAGCATTTT. Its translation: CASSWEGSQPQHF.

The chain carries TRBV18 and TRBJ1-2; tentative D call: TRBD1 (6 bases). V gave up 1 base and J gave up 5 bases, with 11 bases separating them. This CDR3 is 14 amino acids long. Per germline, CDR1 KGHSH and CDR2 LQKENI. This chain's CDR3 is CASSPRTAGYGYTF. CDR3 nucleotide sequence: TGTGCCAGCTCACCACGGACAGCCGGTTATGGCTACACCTTC.

The chain has TRBV30 and TRBJ1-1; tentative D call: TRBD1 (6 bases). The length of the CDR3 is 12 residues. Germline values: CDR1 GTSNPN, CDR2 SVGIG (reference sequence). The germline V and J ends were trimmed by 2 bases and 9 bases, with 13 bases remaining between them. The CDR3 DNA follows: TGTGCCTGGAGTACAGGGAAAGGCCAAGCTTTCTTT. It translates to CAWSTGKGQAFF.

This clone appeared many times. The V gene is TRBV6-4, the J gene TRBJ2-3; 10 bases are shared with TRBD2. Germline CDR1 MRHNA, CDR2 SNTAGT. CDR3 size: 15 residues. V was pared by 3 bases and J by 2 bases, with 2 bases of the junction left unmatched. The CDR3 DNA sequence: TGTGCCAGCAGTGAAGCGGGGGGGCACACAGATACGCAGTATTTT. It is translated as CASSEAGGHTDTQYF.

This clone has only one observation. The J gene is TRBJ2-1, the V gene TRBV5-1, with 7 bases aligning to TRBD2. The CDR3 contains 15 residues. Trimming took 3 bases from V and 6 from J; bases not matched to a gene: 9. Germline V gene lookup returns CDR1 SGHRS and CDR2 YFSETQ. CDR3 region: CASSSSGGGFNEQFF. In nucleotides, the CDR3 is TGCGCCAGCAGCTCCTCTGGGGGAGGGTTCAATGAGCAGTTCTTC.

CDR3 loop: CASRTSGANYNEQFF. Written as DNA, the CDR3 is TGTGCCAGCAGAACGAGCGGGGCAAACTACAATGAGCAGTTCTTC. The rearrangement links TRBV6-5 to TRBJ2-1; 7 bases align to TRBD2. Germline V gene lookup returns CDR1 MNHEY and CDR2 SVGAGI. This CDR3 is built from 15 residues. Trimming cost V 6 bases and J 3 bases; bases outside gene matches: 8.

The chain joins TRBV5-1 to TRBJ1-3; 7 nucleotides match TRBD1. This CDR3 has 17 residues. V trimming: 2 bases; J trimming: 0 bases; junction bases outside the gene matches: 8. Germline assignment: CDR1 SGHRS and CDR2 YFSETQ. CDR3 amino acids: CASSFNAGGNSGNTIYF. In DNA form, the CDR3 reads TGCGCCAGCAGCTTCAATGCAGGGGGAAACTCTGGAAACACCATATATTTT.

The chain couples TRBV29-1 to TRBJ1-1, with 9 bases lining up with TRBD1. The CDR3 sequence is 17 residues long. The junction had 12 bases not matched to a gene; V was cut back by 0 bases and J by 4 bases. CDR1 and CDR2 from the germline V gene are SQVTM and ANQGSEA. The CDR3 DNA sequence: TGCAGCGTTGAAGATATACCGGGACAGGGATTACCCACTGAAGCTTTCTTT. It specifies CSVEDIPGQGLPTEAFF.

The chain has TRBV6-2 or TRBV6-3 and TRBJ2-2; a possible D gene is TRBD1 (6 bases). The CDR3 consists of 15 residues. The V and J ends lost 5 bases and 4 bases respectively, with 14 bases between them. Germline CDR1 MNHEY, CDR2 SVGEGT. The CDR3 loop is CASSLRQEITGELFF. CDR3 nucleotide sequence: TGTGCCAGCAGTCTACGACAGGAAATCACCGGGGAGCTGTTTTTT.

The V and J genes are TRBV2 and TRBJ1-1; D not resolved. The germline CDR1 and CDR2 sequences are SNHLY and FYNNEI. This CDR3 has 12 residues. V shed 2 bases and J shed 5 bases, with 6 bases lying between them. In DNA, the CDR3 is TGTGCCAGCAGTGAAAAGGAGACTGAAGCTTTCTTT. This sequence encodes CASSEKETEAFF.

This sequence joins TRBV18 and TRBJ1-1, with D hard to call. Trimming pared 4 bases from V and 3 bases from J, leaving 12 bases between. This CDR3 has 14 residues. Germline V CDR1 and CDR2: KGHSH, LQKENI. The CDR3 sequence: CASSQGLRDTEAFF. The CDR3 DNA sequence: TGTGCCAGCTCACAGGGTCTGCGGGACACTGAAGCTTTCTTT.

This clone was detected a few times. This sequence joins TRBV12-3 or TRBV12-4 and TRBJ2-7, with 9 positions matching TRBD1. Trimming took 6 bases from V and 6 from J; bases not matched to a gene: 6. The CDR3 has 13 residues. The CDR3, as DNA: TGTGCCAGCAGGTTCGACAGGGGGGCCGAGCAGTACTTC. It yields the protein CASRFDRGAEQYF.

This chain joins TRBV30 and TRBJ1-2; no reliable D call. The length of the CDR3 is 11 residues. V shed 3 bases and J shed 6 bases, with 8 bases lying between them. Germline V gives CDR1 GTSNPN, CDR2 SVGIG (reference sequence). Written as DNA, the CDR3 is TGTGCCTGGAGCGCCACTCATGGCTACACCTTC. Translating it yields CAWSATHGYTF.

V is TRBV19 and J is TRBJ2-1, with 10 positions matching TRBD1. Germline values: CDR1 LNHDA, CDR2 SQIVND (reference sequence). The CDR3 length is 15 residues. J lost 8 bases, V lost 5 bases, and 9 bases had no gene match. The chain's CDR3 is CASSGQGERVYEQFF. The CDR3 DNA follows: TGTGCCAGTAGTGGACAGGGGGAACGGGTCTATGAGCAGTTCTTC.

The J gene is TRBJ2-7, the V gene TRBV6-2 or TRBV6-3; TRBD2 agrees at 8 bases. V was clipped by 6 bases and J by 3 bases; unmatched bases: 7. The CDR3 is 14 residues long. Germline V gene sequence: CDR1 MNHEY, CDR2 SVGEGT. The CDR3 nucleotides are TGTGCCAGCAGCCTACGGGGGGGACTCTACGAGCAGTACTTC. Protein product: CASSLRGGLYEQYF.

V usage is TRBV6-5 and J usage is TRBJ1-1; a weak D match, TRBD1 (6 bases). This CDR3 comprises 15 residues. Deletions cut 6 bases from V and 8 bases from J, with 22 bases between. Per germline, CDR1 MNHEY and CDR2 SVGAGI. The CDR3 loop reads CASSPHQSGTPEAFF. The CDR3 DNA is TGTGCCAGCAGCCCACACCAATCCGGGACACCCGAAGCTTTCTTT.

This chain joins TRBV6-1 and TRBJ2-4, with D perhaps TRBD1 (6 bases). The CDR3 loop spans 17 amino acids. Germline V CDR1 and CDR2: MNHNS, SASEGT. With 1 base removed from V and 3 bases from J, the gap between germline ends came to 16 bases. Written as DNA, the CDR3 is TGTGCCAGCAGTGAAGTTTTGGGCGAAGGGGGCAAAAACATTCAGTACTTC. Translating gives CASSEVLGEGGKNIQYF.

The chain links TRBV7-8 to TRBJ1-2; D unclear. V lost 4 bases and J 2 bases, leaving 17 bases between the germline ends. Germline CDR1 SGHVS, CDR2 FQNEAQ. This CDR3 spans 16 amino acids. CDR3: CASSSEPGQANYGYTF. CDR3 nucleotides: TGTGCCAGCAGCTCCGAACCTGGCCAGGCCAACTATGGCTACACCTTC.

A single count supports this clone. Compared with germline, one end of the junction differs, possibly owing to a read error. The rearrangement links TRBV5-4 to TRBJ1-3; no clear D gene. Germline CDR1 SGHNT, CDR2 YYREEE (reference sequence). The CDR3 runs to 16 residues. CDR3 bases: TGTGCCAGCAGCCTCGGTTATGGGGAGAGTGGAAATACCATATATTTT. The encoded protein is CASSLGYGESGNTIYF.